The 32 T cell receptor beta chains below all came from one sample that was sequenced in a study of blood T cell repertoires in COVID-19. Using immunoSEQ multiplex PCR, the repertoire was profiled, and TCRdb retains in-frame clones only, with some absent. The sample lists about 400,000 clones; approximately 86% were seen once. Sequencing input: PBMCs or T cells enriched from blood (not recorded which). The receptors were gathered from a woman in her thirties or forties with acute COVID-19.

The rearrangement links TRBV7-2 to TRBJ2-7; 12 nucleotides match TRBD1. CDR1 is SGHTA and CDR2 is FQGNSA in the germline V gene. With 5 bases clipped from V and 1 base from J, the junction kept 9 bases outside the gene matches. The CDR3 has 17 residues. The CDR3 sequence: CASSNRDRGHASYEQYF. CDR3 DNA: TGTGCCAGCAGCAACCGGGACAGGGGGCATGCGTCCTACGAGCAGTACTTC.

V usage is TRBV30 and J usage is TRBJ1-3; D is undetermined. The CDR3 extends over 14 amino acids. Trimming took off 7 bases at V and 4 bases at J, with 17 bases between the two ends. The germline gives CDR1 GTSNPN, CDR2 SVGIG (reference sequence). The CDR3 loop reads CASPLPGPGNTIYF. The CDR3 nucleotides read TGTGCCTCCCCGTTGCCAGGTCCGGGAAACACCATATATTTT.

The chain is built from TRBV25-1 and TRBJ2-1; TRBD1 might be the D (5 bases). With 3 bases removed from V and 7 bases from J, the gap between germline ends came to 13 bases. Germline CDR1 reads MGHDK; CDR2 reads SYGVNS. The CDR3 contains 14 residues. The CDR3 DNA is TGTGCCAGCAGTGATCAGGGCCTGGGGAATGAGCAGTTCTTC. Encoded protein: CASSDQGLGNEQFF. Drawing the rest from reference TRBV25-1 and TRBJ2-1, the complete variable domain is EADIYQTPRYLVIGTGKKITLECSQTMGHDKMYWYQQDPGMELHLIHYSYGVNSTEKGDLSSESTVSRIRTEHFPLTLESARPSHTSQYLCASSDQGLGNEQFFGPGTRLTVL.

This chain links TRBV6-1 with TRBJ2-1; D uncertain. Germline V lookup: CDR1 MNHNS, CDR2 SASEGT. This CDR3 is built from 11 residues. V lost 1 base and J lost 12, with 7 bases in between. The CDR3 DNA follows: TGTGCCAGCAGTGAAGTTGAGAGGCAGTTCTTC. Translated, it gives CASSEVERQFF.

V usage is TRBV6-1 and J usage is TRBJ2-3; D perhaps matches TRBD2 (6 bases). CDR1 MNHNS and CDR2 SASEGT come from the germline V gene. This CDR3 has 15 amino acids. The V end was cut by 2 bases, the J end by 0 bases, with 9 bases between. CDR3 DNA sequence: TGTGCCAGCAGTGAAAGGACTACTAGCACAGATACGCAGTATTTT. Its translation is CASSERTTSTDTQYF.

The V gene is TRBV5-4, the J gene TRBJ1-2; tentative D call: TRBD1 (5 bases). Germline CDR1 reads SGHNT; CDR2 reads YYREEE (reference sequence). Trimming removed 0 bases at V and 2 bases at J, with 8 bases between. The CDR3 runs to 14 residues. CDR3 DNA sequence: TGTGCCAGCAGCTTGGAAGCAGGGAACTATGGCTACACCTTC. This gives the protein CASSLEAGNYGYTF.

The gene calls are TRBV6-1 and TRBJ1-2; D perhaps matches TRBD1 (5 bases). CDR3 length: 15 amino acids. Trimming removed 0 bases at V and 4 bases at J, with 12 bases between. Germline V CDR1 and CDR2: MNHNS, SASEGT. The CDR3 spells CASSEAGRNLYGYTF. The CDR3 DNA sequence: TGTGCCAGCAGTGAAGCGGGGCGGAACCTCTATGGCTACACCTTC.

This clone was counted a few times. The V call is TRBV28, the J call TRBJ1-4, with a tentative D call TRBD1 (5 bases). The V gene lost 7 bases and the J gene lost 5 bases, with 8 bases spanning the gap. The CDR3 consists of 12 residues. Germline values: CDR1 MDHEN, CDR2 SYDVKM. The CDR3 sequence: CASNWGNEKLFF. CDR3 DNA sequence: TGTGCCAGCAACTGGGGCAATGAAAAACTGTTTTTT.

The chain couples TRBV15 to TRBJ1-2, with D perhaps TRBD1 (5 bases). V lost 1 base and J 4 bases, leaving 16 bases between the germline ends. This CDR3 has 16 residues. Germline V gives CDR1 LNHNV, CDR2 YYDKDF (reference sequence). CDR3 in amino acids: CATSRASGARVYGYTF. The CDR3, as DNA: TGTGCCACCAGCAGAGCGTCTGGGGCTAGAGTCTATGGCTACACCTTC.

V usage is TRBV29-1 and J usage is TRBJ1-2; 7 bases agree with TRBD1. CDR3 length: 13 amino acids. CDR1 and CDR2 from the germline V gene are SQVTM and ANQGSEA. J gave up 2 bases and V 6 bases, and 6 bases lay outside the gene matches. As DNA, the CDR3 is TGCAGCGTAGAGGGGACAGCGAACTATGGCTACACCTTC. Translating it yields CSVEGTANYGYTF.

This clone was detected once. The CDR3 bases are TGTGCCAGCTCGCCCGGGGGGAGGACAGATACGCAGTATTTT. Translating it yields CASSPGGRTDTQYF. This chain uses TRBV18 with TRBJ2-3, with TRBD2 identical over 7 bases. Per the germline V gene, CDR1 is KGHSH and CDR2 is LQKENI. The CDR3 is 14 residues long. The V and J ends lost 6 bases and 3 bases, in that order; junction bases with no gene match: 6.

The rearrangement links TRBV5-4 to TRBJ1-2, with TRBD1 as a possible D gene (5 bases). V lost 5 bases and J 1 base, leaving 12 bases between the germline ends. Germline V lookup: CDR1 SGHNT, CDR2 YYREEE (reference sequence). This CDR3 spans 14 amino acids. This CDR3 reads CASRNLRDNYGYTF. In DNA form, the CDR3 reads TGTGCCAGCAGGAACCTCAGGGATAACTATGGCTACACCTTC. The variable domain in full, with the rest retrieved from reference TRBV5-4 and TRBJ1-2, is ETGVTQSPTHLIKTRGQQVTLRCSSQSGHNTVSWYQQALGQGPQFIFQYYREEENGRGNFPPRFSGLQFPNYSSELNVNALELDDSALYLCASRNLRDNYGYTFGSGTRLTVV.

CDR3 residues: CAVRSRDFYGYTF. The CDR3, as DNA: TGTGCCGTGAGGTCCAGGGACTTTTATGGCTACACCTTC. The rearrangement joins TRBV30 to TRBJ1-2, with D perhaps matching TRBD1 (5 bases). Germline V gives CDR1 GTSNPN, CDR2 SVGIG (reference sequence). The germline V and J ends were trimmed by 8 bases and 5 bases, with 18 bases remaining between them. The length of the CDR3 is 13 residues.

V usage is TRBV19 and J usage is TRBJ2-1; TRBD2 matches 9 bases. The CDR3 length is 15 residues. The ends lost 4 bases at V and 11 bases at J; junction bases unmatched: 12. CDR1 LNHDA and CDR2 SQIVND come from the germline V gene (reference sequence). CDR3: CASSTTSGSVVKQFF. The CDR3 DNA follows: TGTGCCAGTAGTACCACTAGCGGGTCAGTAGTGAAGCAGTTCTTC.

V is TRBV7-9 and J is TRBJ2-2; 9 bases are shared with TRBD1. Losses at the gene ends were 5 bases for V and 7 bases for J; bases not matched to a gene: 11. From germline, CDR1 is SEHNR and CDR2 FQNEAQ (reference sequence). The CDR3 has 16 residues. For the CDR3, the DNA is TGTGCCAGCAGCGGACCCCGGGACAGGGTGATCGGGGAGCTGTTTTTT. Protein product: CASSGPRDRVIGELFF.

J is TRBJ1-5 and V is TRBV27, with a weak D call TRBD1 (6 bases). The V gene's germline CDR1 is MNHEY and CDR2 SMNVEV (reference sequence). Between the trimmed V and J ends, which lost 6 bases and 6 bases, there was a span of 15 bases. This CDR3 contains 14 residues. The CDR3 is CASRRGGAGQPQHF. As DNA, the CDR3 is TGTGCCAGCAGACGTGGGGGGGCGGGTCAGCCCCAGCATTTT.

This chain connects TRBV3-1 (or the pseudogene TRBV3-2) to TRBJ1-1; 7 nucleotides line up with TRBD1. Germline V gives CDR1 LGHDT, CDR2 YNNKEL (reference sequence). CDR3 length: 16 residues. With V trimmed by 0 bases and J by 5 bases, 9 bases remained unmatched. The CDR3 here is CASSQDPPGGGTEAFF. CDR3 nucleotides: TGTGCCAGCAGCCAAGACCCCCCAGGGGGTGGGACTGAAGCTTTCTTT.

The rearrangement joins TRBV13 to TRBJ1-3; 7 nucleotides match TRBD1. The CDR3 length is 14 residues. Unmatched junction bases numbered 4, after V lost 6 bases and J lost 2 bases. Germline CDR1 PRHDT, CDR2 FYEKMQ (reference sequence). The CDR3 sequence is CASRPRGPGNTIYF. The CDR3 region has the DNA TGTGCCAGCAGGCCTAGGGGGCCTGGAAACACCATATATTTT.

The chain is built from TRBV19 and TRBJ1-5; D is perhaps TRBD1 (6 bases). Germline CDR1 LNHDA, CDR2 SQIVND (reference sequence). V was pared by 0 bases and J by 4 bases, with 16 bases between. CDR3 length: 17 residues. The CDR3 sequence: CASSIENRVRRNQPQHF. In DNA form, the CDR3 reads TGTGCCAGTAGTATAGAAAACAGGGTTAGGAGGAATCAGCCCCAGCATTTT.

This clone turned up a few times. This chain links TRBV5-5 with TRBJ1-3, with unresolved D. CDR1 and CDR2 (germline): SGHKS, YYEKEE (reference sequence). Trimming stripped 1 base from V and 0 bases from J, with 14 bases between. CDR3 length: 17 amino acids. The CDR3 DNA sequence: TGTGCCAGCAGCTTGTTTGGTCACAGTAACTCTGGAAACACCATATATTTT. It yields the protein CASSLFGHSNSGNTIYF.

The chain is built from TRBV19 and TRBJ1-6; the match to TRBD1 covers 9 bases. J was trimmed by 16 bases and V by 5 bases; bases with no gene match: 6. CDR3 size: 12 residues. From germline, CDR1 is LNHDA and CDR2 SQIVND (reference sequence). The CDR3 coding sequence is TGTGCCAGTAGTGCTGGACAGGGGCTACTCCACTTT. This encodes CASSAGQGLLHF.

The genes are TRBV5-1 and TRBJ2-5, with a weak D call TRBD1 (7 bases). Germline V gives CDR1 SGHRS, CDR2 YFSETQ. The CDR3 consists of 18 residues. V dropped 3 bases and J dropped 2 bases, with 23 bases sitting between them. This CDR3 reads CASSSGVSGGHTQETQYF. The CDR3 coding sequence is TGCGCCAGCAGCTCTGGGGTGTCAGGGGGGCACACACAAGAGACCCAGTACTTC.

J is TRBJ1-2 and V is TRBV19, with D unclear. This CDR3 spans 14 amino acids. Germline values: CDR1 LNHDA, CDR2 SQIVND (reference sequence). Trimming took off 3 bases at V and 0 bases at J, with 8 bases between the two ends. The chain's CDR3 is CASSIRSSNYGYTF. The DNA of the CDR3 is TGTGCCAGTAGTATTCGGTCTTCTAACTATGGCTACACCTTC.

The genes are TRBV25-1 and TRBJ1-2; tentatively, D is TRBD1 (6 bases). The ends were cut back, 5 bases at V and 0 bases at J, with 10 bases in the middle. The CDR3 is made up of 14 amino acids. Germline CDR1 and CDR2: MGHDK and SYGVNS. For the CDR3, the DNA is TGTGCCAGCAGTAGCAGGGGCTCTAACTATGGCTACACCTTC. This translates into CASSSRGSNYGYTF.

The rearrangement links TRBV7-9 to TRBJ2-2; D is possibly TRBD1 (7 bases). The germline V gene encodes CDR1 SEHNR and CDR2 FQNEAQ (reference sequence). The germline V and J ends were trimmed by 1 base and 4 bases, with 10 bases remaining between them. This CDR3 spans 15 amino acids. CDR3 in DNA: TGTGCCAGCAGCTTAGGACAGGGAGGCACCGGGGAGCTGTTTTTT. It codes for CASSLGQGGTGELFF.

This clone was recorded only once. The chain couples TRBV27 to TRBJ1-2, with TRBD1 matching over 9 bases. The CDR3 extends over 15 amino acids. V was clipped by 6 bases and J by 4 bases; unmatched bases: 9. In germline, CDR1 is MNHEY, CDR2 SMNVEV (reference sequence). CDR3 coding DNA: TGTGCCAGCAGCTTAGGACAGGGGAAAGGCTATGGCTACACCTTC. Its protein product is CASSLGQGKGYGYTF.

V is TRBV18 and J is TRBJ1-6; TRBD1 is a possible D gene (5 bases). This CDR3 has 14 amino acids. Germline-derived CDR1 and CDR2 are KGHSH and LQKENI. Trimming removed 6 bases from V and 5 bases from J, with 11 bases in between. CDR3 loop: CASSPDSHNSPLHF. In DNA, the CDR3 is TGTGCCAGCTCCCCAGACAGTCATAATTCACCCCTCCACTTT.

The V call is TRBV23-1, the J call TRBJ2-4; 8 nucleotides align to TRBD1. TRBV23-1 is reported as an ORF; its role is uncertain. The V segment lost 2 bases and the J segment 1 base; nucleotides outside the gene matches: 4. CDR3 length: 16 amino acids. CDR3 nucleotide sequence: TGCGCCAGCAGTCAACGACAGGGGAGGGCCAAAAACATTCAGTACTTC. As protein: CASSQRQGRAKNIQYF.

The CDR3 DNA reads TGTGCCAGTAGTATCGGGGGGTACACCGGGGAGCTGTTTTTT. Translation gives CASSIGGYTGELFF. This chain joins TRBV19 and TRBJ2-2, with TRBD2 matching over 7 bases. The CDR3 loop spans 14 amino acids. With V trimmed by 3 bases and J by 3 bases, 1 base remained unmatched. From germline, CDR1 is LNHDA and CDR2 SQIVND (reference sequence).

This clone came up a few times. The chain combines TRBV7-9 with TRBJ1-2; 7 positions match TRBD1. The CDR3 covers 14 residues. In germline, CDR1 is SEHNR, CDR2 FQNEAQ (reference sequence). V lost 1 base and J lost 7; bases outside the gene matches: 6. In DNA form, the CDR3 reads TGTGCCAGCAGCTTAGACGACAGGGTTCCTGGCTACACCTTC. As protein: CASSLDDRVPGYTF.

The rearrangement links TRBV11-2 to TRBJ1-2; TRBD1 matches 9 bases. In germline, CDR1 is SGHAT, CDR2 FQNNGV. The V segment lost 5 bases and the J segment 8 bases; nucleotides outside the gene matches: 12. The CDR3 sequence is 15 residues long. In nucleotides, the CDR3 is TGTGCCAGCAGCGCGACCGGGACAGGGCAGGACGGCTACACCTTC. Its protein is CASSATGTGQDGYTF. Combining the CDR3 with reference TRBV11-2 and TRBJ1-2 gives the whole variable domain EAGVAQSPRYKIIEKRQSVAFWCNPISGHATLYWYQQILGQGPKLLIQFQNNGVVDDSQLPKDRFSAERLKGVDSTLKIQPAKLEDSAVYLCASSATGTGQDGYTFGSGTRLTVV.

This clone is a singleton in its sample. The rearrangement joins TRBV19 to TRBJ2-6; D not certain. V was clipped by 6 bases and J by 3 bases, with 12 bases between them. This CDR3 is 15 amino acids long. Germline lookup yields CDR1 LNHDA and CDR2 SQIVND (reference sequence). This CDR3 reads CASSLRSGGANVLTF. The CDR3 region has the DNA TGTGCCAGTAGCCTAAGGTCGGGTGGGGCCAACGTCCTGACTTTC.